One and the same sample provided the 18 T cell receptor beta chains below, sequenced in a study of response to subunit inactivated influenza vaccine. TCRdb processed the RT-PCR reads anew with MiXCR; each CDR3 protein has one entry. This table holds under 500,000 distinct CDR3 sequences, 10% to 11% found once. The material sequenced was PBMCs from blood, taken about 6 weeks after vaccination. Receptor source: a man aged 45-60 years who received an inactivated influenza vaccine.

The CDR3 loop is CASGYGQGKAQYF. DNA of the CDR3: TGTGCCAGCGGCTACGGACAGGGGAAGGCCCAGTACTTC. The chain combines TRBV28 with TRBJ2-5; 9 nucleotides match TRBD1. The trim removed 8 bases at V and 9 bases at J, leaving 10 bases unmatched. The CDR3 has 13 amino acids. Germline V gene data show CDR1 as MDHEN and CDR2 as SYDVKM.

There are a few counts of this clonotype. This rearrangement joins TRBV15 to TRBJ1-4; D not certain. The CDR3 totals 15 residues. Germline lookup yields CDR1 LNHNV and CDR2 YYDKDF (reference sequence). The V end was cut by 0 bases, the J end by 6 bases, with 11 bases between. CDR3 nucleotide sequence: TGTGCCACCAGCAGAGACAGTAAAGGGCATGAAAAACTGTTTTTT. This encodes CATSRDSKGHEKLFF.

This clonotype was detected a few times. The chain uses TRBV6-5 and TRBJ2-7; TRBD1 matches 9 bases. V was clipped by 0 bases and J by 7 bases; unmatched bases: 7. The CDR3 consists of 15 residues. The germline CDR1 and CDR2 sequences are MNHEY and SVGAGI. The CDR3 protein is CASSYSGTGRSEQYF. CDR3 bases: TGTGCCAGCAGTTACTCCGGGACAGGGAGGAGTGAGCAGTACTTC.

For the CDR3, the DNA is TGCGCCAGCAGCCTCCGAGGAGGAGAGGGTAATTCACCCCTCCACTTT. Its translation: CASSLRGGEGNSPLHF. V is TRBV5-1 and J is TRBJ1-6; D remains ambiguous. V lost 4 bases, J lost 6 bases, and 17 bases lay in between. CDR1 is SGHRS and CDR2 is YFSETQ in the germline V gene. The CDR3 contains 16 residues.

This clonotype has just a few counts. The chain employs TRBV6-5 and TRBJ2-1, with D unresolved. Between the trimmed V and J ends, which lost 2 bases and 10 bases, there was a span of 9 bases. Germline V gene lookup returns CDR1 MNHEY and CDR2 SVGAGI. The CDR3 is 12 amino acids. Here the CDR3 DNA reads TGTGCCAGCAGTTACGCTCGTGGAGAGCAGTTCTTC. Protein: CASSYARGEQFF.

Many counts were recorded for this clonotype. The chain links TRBV5-1 to TRBJ2-1; D is undetermined. The CDR3 extends over 16 amino acids. V was pared by 3 bases and J by 0 bases, with 13 bases between. The V gene's germline CDR1 is SGHRS and CDR2 YFSETQ. CDR3 in amino acids: CASSYGGVDSYNEQFF. As DNA, the CDR3 is TGCGCCAGCAGCTATGGTGGGGTTGACTCCTACAATGAGCAGTTCTTC.

V is TRBV4-3 and J is TRBJ2-7; D not certain. The CDR3 has 14 residues. Looked up from germline, CDR1 is LGHNA and CDR2 is YSLEER. Deletions cut 0 bases from V and 1 base from J, with 7 bases between. CDR3 DNA: TGCGCCAGCAGCCAAGACATGGGTTCCTACGAGCAGTACTTC. It encodes CASSQDMGSYEQYF.

This chain links TRBV12-3 or TRBV12-4 with TRBJ2-7, with 12 bases that match TRBD1. The CDR3 loop spans 14 amino acids. The V and J ends lost 6 bases and 12 bases, in that order; junction bases with no gene match: 12. CDR3 nucleotide sequence: TGTGCCAGCAGCCCCGGGACAGGGGGCTCGCCACTGTACTTC. Its protein product is CASSPGTGGSPLYF.

This clonotype was counted a few times. CDR3 amino acids: CASRRSSGAAYEQYF. CDR3 DNA: TGTGCCAGCAGGCGATCTAGCGGGGCTGCCTACGAGCAGTACTTC. This sequence joins TRBV6-1 and TRBJ2-7; TRBD2 aligns across 9 bases. Germline CDR1 and CDR2: MNHNS and SASEGT. This CDR3 spans 15 amino acids. The V and J ends lost 6 bases and 2 bases, in that order; junction bases with no gene match: 8.

This clonotype was observed many times. The chain links TRBV12-3 or TRBV12-4 to TRBJ2-1; 14 bases map to TRBD2. V trimming: 6 bases; J trimming: 3 bases; junction bases outside the gene matches: 16. The CDR3 consists of 20 residues. This CDR3 reads CASSHPGTSGSWLLYNEQFF. The CDR3 coding sequence is TGTGCCAGCAGCCACCCAGGGACTAGCGGGAGTTGGCTCCTCTACAATGAGCAGTTCTTC.

This clonotype turned up a few times. The chain has TRBV4-3 and TRBJ2-1; D may be TRBD1 or TRBD2 (5 bases each). The CDR3 loop spans 15 amino acids. V was shortened by 4 bases and J by 7 bases, with 17 bases between the two germline ends. Germline V CDR1 and CDR2: LGHNA, YSLEER. In DNA, the CDR3 is TGCGCCAGCAGCCTGGTTGAAGGGTGGGGGAATGAGCAGTTCTTC. Translated: CASSLVEGWGNEQFF.

This clonotype has at least ten counts. The gene calls are TRBV7-2 and TRBJ1-3, with D hard to call. The germline V gene has CDR1 SGHTA and CDR2 FQGNSA. The CDR3 has 16 residues. V was clipped by 1 base and J by 2 bases, with 12 bases between them. CDR3 in amino acids: CASSLVSRRPGNTIYF. In nucleotides, the CDR3 is TGTGCCAGCAGCTTAGTTTCGCGGCGGCCTGGAAACACCATATATTTT.

The CDR3 bases are TGTGCCAGCAGTGGTGCAGGGGCCCGACTGCTGTTTTTT. Residues: CASSGAGARLLFF. The V gene is TRBV6-1, the J gene TRBJ1-4; possibly TRBD1 for D (6 bases). The length of the CDR3 is 13 residues. In germline, CDR1 is MNHNS, CDR2 SASEGT. The ends were cut back, 4 bases at V and 14 bases at J, with 17 bases in the middle.

This chain uses TRBV28 with TRBJ2-2; 7 bases fit TRBD2. Germline lookup yields CDR1 MDHEN and CDR2 SYDVKM. CDR3 length: 17 amino acids. Unmatched junction bases numbered 14, after V lost 5 bases and J lost 5 bases. Here the CDR3 DNA reads TGTGCCAGCAGTCCCGCGGGGGTGGCGGGTGGTACCGGGGAGCTGTTTTTT. Translated, it gives CASSPAGVAGGTGELFF.

This clonotype was counted a few times. This chain uses TRBV5-1 with TRBJ2-7; 8 positions agree with TRBD1. CDR1 and CDR2 from the germline V gene are SGHRS and YFSETQ. The CDR3 length is 14 residues. V lost 4 bases to trimming and J lost 6 bases; unmatched junction nucleotides: 9. This CDR3 reads CASSVGQGGGEQYF. DNA of the CDR3: TGCGCCAGCAGCGTCGGACAGGGTGGGGGCGAGCAGTACTTC.

This clonotype was counted many times. The V call is TRBV4-2, the J call TRBJ2-3; TRBD2 matches 8 bases. Trimming cost V 0 bases and J 8 bases; bases outside gene matches: 10. Germline V gene data show CDR1 as LGHNA and CDR2 as YNFKEQ. The CDR3 has 16 residues. The CDR3 DNA is TGTGCCAGCAGCCAAGATCCAAGCGGGAGTTCCGCTACGCAGTATTTT. This gives the protein CASSQDPSGSSATQYF.

The rearrangement links TRBV4-2 to TRBJ2-2; TRBD2 matches at 9 bases. The CDR3 has 16 residues. Trimming at V came to 3 bases and at J to 4 bases, leaving 6 bases not matched to a gene. Looked up from germline, CDR1 is LGHNA and CDR2 is YNFKEQ. CDR3 DNA: TGTGCCAGCAGCCAGGCTAGCGGGGCCTTCACCGGGGAGCTGTTTTTT. It yields the protein CASSQASGAFTGELFF.

This chain connects TRBV20-1 to TRBJ1-1, with TRBD1 matching over 8 bases. This CDR3 is 15 amino acids long. Trimming at V came to 6 bases and at J to 0 bases, leaving 9 bases not matched to a gene. CDR1 is DFQATT, CDR2 SNEGSKA, per germline (reference sequence). CDR3 sequence (DNA): TGCAGTGCGACCGCAGGGGGCCAAATGAACACTGAAGCTTTCTTT. Encoded protein: CSATAGGQMNTEAFF.